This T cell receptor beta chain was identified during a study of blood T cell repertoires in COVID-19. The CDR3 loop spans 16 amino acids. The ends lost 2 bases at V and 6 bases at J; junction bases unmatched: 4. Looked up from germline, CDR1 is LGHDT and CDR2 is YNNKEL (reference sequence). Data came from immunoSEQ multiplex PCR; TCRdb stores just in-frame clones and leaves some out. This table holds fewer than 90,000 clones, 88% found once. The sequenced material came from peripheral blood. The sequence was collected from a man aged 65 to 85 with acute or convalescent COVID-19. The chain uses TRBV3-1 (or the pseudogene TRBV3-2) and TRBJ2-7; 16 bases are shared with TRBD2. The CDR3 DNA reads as TGTGCCAGCAGCCAACCGGGACTAGCGGGAGGGCGCGAGCAGTACTTC. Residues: CASSQPGLAGGREQYF.